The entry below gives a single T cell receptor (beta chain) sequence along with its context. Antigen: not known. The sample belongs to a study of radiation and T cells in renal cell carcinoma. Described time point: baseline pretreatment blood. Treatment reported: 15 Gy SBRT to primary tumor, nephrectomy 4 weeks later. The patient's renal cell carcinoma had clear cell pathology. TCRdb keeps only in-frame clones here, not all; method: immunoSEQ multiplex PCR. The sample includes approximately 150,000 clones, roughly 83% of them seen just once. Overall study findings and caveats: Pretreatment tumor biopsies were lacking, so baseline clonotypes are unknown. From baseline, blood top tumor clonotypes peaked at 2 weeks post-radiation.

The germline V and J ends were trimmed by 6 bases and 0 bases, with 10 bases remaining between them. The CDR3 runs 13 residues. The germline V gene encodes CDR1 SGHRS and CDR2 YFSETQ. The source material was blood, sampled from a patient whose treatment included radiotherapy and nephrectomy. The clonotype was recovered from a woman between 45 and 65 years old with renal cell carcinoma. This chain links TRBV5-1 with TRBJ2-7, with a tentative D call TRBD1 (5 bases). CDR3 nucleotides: TGCGCCAGCACACCCGACAGCTCCTACGAGCAGTACTTC. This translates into CASTPDSSYEQYF.